This T cell receptor beta chain was identified during a study of cytomegalovirus exposure and HLA in healthy donors. The V end lost 5 bases, the J end lost 4 bases, and 10 bases lay between the germline ends. From germline, CDR1 is GTSNPN and CDR2 SVGIG (reference sequence). CDR3 length: 12 residues. The primer mix had 60 Vbeta and 13 Jbeta primers. Libraries were prepared by immunoSEQ multiplex PCR; TCRdb keeps only in-frame clonotypes and omits some of them. This table holds roughly 160,000 clones, nearly 80% found once. The source is a man aged 45-60 years in good health and CMV-seropositive. Material: PBMCs. The chain joins TRBV30 to TRBJ2-3; D might be TRBD2 (7 bases). CDR3 nucleotide sequence: TGTGCCTGGGGGGGGGCCTCAGATACGCAGTATTTT. It yields the protein CAWGGASDTQYF.